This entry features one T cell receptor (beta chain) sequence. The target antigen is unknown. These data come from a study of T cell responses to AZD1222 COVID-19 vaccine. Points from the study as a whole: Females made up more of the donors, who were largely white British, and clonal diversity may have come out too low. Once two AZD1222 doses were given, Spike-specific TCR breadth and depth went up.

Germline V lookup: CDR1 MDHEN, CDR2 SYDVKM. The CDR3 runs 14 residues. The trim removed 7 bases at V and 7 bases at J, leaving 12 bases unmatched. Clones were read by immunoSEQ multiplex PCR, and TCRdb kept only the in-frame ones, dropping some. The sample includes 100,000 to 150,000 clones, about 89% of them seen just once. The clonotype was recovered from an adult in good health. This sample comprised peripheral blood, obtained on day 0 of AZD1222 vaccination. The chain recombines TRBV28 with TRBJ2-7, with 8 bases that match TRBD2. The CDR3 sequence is CASIWAGGRDEQYF. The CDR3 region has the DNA TGTGCCAGCATATGGGCGGGAGGTCGGGATGAGCAGTACTTC.